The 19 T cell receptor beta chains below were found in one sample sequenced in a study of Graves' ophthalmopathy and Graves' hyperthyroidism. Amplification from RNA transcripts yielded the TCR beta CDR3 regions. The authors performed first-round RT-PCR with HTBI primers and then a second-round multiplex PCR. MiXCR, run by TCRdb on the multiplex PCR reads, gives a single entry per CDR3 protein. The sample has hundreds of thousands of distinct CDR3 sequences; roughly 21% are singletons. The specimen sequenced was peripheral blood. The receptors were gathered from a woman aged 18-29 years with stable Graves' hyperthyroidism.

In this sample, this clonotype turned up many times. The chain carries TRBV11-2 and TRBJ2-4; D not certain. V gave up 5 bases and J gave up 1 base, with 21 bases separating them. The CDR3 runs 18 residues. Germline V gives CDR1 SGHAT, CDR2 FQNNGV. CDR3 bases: TGTGCCAGCAGCCAAAGCACGATTAGGAGACCGGCCAAAAACATTCAGTACTTC. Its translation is CASSQSTIRRPAKNIQYF.

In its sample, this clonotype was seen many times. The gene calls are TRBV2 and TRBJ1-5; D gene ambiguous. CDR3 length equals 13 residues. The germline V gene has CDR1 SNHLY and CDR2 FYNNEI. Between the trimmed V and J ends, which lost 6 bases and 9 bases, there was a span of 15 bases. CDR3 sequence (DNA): TGTGCCAGCAGGGACGGAGGGTCTTCGCCCCAGCATTTT. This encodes CASRDGGSSPQHF.

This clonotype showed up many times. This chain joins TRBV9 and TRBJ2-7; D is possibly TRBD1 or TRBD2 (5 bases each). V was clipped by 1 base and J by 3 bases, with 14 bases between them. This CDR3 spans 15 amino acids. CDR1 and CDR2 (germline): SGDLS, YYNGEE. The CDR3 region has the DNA TGTGCCAGCAGCGTACGGGCGTTGGGGGTCTACGAGCAGTACTTC. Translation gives CASSVRALGVYEQYF.

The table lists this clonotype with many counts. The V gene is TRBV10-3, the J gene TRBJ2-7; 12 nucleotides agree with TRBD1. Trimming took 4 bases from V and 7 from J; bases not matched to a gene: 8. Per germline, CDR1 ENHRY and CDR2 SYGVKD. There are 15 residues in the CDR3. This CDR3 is CAISASGQGAREQYF. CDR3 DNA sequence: TGTGCCATCAGTGCTTCGGGACAGGGGGCTCGGGAGCAGTACTTC.

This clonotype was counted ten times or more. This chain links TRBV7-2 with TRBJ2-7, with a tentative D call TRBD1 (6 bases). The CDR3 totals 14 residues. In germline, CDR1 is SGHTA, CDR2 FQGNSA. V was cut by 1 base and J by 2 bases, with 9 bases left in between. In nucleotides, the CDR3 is TGTGCCAGCAGCTTAGTACAGGGACCCTACGAGCAGTACTTC. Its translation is CASSLVQGPYEQYF.

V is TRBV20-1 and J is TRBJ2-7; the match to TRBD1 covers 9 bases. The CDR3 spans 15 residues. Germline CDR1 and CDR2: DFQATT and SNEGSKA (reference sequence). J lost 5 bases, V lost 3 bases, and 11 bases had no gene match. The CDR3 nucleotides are TGCAGTGCTAGCGATTGGACAGGGGACGTCCACGAGCAGTACTTC. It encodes CSASDWTGDVHEQYF.

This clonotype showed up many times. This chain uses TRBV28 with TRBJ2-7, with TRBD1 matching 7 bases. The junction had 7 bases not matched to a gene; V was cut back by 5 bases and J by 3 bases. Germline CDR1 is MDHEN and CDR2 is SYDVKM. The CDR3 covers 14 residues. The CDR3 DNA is TGTGCCAGCAGTACTCCACAGGGGAACTACGAGCAGTACTTC. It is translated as CASSTPQGNYEQYF.

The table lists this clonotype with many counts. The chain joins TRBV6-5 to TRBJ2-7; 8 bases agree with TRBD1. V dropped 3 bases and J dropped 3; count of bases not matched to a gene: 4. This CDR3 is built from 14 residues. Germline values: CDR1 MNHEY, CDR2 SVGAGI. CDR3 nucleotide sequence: TGTGCCAGCAGTTATGCAGGGGGCTACTACGAGCAGTACTTC. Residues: CASSYAGGYYEQYF.

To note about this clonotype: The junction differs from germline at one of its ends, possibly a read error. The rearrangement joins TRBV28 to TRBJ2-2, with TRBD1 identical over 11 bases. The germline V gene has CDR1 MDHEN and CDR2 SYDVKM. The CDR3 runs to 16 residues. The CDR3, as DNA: TGTGCCAGCAGACTTACCGGGACAGGGGGATCCGGGGATCTGTTTTTT. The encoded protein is CASRLTGTGGSGDLFF.

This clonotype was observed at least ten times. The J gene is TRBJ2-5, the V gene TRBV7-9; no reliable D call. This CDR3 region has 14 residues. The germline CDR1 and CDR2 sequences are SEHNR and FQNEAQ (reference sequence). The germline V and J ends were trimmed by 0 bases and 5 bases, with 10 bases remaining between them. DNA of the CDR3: TGTGCCAGCAGCTTAGCGCACCTAGTGGAGACCCAGTACTTC. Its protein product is CASSLAHLVETQYF.

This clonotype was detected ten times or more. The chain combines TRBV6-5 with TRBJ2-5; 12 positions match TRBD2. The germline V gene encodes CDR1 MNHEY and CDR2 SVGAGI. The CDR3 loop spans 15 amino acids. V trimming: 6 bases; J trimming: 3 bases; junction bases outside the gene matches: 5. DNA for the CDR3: TGTGCCAGCAGCAGACTAGCGGGAGTTAAAGAGACCCAGTACTTC. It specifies CASSRLAGVKETQYF.

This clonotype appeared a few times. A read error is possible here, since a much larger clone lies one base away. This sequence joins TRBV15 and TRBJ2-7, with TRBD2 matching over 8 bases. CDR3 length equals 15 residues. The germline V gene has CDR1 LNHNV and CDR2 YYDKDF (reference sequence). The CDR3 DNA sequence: TGTGTCACCAGCAGTGCCGGGACTAGTGTGGGCGAGCAGTACTTC. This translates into CVTSSAGTSVGEQYF.

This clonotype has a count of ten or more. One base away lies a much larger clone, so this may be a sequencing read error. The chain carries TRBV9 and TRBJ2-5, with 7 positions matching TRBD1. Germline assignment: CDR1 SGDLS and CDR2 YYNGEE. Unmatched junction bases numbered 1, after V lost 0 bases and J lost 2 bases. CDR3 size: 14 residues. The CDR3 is CASSVEGQQETQYF. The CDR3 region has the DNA TGTGCCAGCAGCGTAGAGGGACAGCAAGAGACCCAGTACTTC. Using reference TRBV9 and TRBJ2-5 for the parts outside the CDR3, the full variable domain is DSGVTQTPKHLITATGQRVTLRCSPRSGDLSVYWYQQSLDQGLQFLIQYYNGEERAKGNILERFSAQQFPDLHSELNLSSLELGDSALYFCASSVEGQQETQYFGPGTRLLVL.

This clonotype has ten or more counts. CDR3 bases: TGTGCCAGCAGCAAACACCACCGGGAGCTGTTTTTT. This encodes CASSKHHRELFF. The chain uses TRBV27 and TRBJ2-2; D is ambiguous. V lost 6 bases and J 9 bases, leaving 11 bases between the germline ends. Germline V gene sequence: CDR1 MNHEY, CDR2 SMNVEV (reference sequence). CDR3 length: 12 residues.

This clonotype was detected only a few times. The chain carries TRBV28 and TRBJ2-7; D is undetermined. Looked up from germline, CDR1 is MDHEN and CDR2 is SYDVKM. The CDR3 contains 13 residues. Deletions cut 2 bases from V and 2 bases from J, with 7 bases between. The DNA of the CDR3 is TGTGCCAGCAGTTTACACGGAGCCTACGAGCAGTACTTC. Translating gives CASSLHGAYEQYF.

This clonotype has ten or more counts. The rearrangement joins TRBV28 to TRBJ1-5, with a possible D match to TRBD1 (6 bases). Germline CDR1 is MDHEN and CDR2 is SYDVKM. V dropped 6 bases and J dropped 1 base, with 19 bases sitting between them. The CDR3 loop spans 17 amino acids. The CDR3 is CASSAPNRVRSNQPQHF. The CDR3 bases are TGTGCCAGCAGCGCTCCTAACAGGGTACGCAGCAATCAGCCCCAGCATTTT.

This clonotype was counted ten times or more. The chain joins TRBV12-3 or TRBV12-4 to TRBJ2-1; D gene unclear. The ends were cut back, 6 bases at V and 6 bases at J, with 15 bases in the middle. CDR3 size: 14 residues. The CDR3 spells CASSPARSINEQFF. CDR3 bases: TGTGCCAGCAGCCCCGCCAGGTCCATCAATGAGCAGTTCTTC.

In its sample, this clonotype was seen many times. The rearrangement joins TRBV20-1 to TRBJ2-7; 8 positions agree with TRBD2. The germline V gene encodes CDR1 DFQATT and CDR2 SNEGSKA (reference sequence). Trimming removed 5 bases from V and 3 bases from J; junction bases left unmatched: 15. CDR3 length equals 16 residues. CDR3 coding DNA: TGCAGTGCTCCGACTTTGGGGACTAGTCTTAACTACGAGCAGTACTTC. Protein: CSAPTLGTSLNYEQYF.

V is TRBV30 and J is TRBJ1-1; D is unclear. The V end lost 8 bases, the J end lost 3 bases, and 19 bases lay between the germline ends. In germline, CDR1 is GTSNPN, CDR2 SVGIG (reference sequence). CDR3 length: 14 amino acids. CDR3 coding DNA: TGTGCCAGCAGCTTAGATCGCGTTTACACTGAAGCTTTCTTT. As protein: CASSLDRVYTEAFF.